This TCR beta chain was sequenced in a study of Graves' ophthalmopathy and Graves' hyperthyroidism. In the study overall: Stable hyperthyroidism meant no progression to ophthalmopathy within 18 months of follow-up. Study-level findings and limits: In predicting ophthalmopathy progression, the model reached about 71% sensitivity and under 75% specificity. The 13-signature model separated ophthalmopathy from stable hyperthyroidism at around 90% sensitivity and approximately 79% specificity.

As regards this clonotype: Its antigen is unknown.

None of the included patients had other autoimmune diseases, uncontrolled infections, pregnancy or lactation, as these led to exclusion. CDR1 is MGHDK and CDR2 is SYGVNS in the germline V gene. With 5 bases clipped from V and 2 bases from J, the junction kept 7 bases outside the gene matches. The CDR3 has 15 residues. The authors amplified TCR beta CDR3 regions from RNA transcripts. Investigators did first-round RT-PCR with HTBI primers, then second-round multiplex PCR. TCRdb independently ran MiXCR on the multiplex PCR reads; one entry per CDR3 protein. The table has about 1.2 million distinct CDR3 sequences, roughly 35% seen once.

The chain employs TRBV25-1 and TRBJ1-2, with 8 nucleotides matching TRBD1. The receptor was isolated from an adult man with Graves' hyperthyroidism. The specimen sequenced was peripheral blood or thyroid tissue (not recorded which). CDR3 residues: CASSSRTGPNYGYTF. CDR3 DNA: TGTGCCAGCAGTTCGAGGACAGGGCCAAACTATGGCTACACCTTC.